The entry below gives a single TCR beta chain sequence along with its context. This record belongs to a study of blood T cell repertoires in COVID-19. Study overall: The study drew acute and convalescent COVID-19 samples from the United States, Italy and Spain. The analysed material was cDNA or gDNA that came from T cells, B-cell-depleted T cells, or PBMCs.

Using immunoSEQ multiplex PCR, the repertoire was profiled, and TCRdb retains in-frame clones only, with some absent. The repertoire consists of about 390,000 clones, with around nine tenths occurring once and the leading ten covering around 9.3%. This study enrolled people aged roughly 18 to 100 from 24 US geographic areas. Symptom resolution, clearance, or two negative PCRs marked the recovered donors of Cohort 3. V was cut by 8 bases and J by 7 bases, with 23 bases left in between. The CDR3 has 15 amino acids. Germline CDR1 MDHEN, CDR2 SYDVKM. This receptor was identified in a woman between 45 and 65 years old who had recovered from COVID-19. Sequencing was done on a sample of PBMCs or T cells enriched from blood (not recorded which). The chain recombines TRBV28 with TRBJ2-5, with D uncertain. The CDR3 loop reads CASCPKYGAVVTQYF. DNA of the CDR3: TGTGCCAGCTGCCCCAAGTACGGCGCGGTGGTGACCCAGTACTTC.